The 20 T cell receptor beta chains reported below all come from one sample, sequenced in a study of response to subunit inactivated influenza vaccine. TCRdb passed the RT-PCR reads through MiXCR, listing each CDR3 protein once. Of 500,000 to 600,000 distinct CDR3 sequences listed, 12% to 15% are singletons. The source material was PBMCs from blood, sampled roughly 12 days after vaccination. The receptors shown here come from a man aged 45-65 years who received an inactivated influenza vaccine.

In this sample, this clonotype turned up a few times. V is TRBV3-1 and J is TRBJ2-3; 10 nucleotides align to TRBD1. Germline loops: CDR1 LGHDT, CDR2 YNNKEL (reference sequence). The CDR3 has 15 residues. Trimming at V came to 2 bases and at J to 6 bases, leaving 5 bases not matched to a gene. The CDR3 sequence is CASSQIGTGDDTQYF. The CDR3 DNA follows: TGTGCCAGCAGCCAAATAGGGACAGGGGATGATACGCAGTATTTT.

This clonotype was picked up many times. CDR3 coding DNA: TGCGCCAGCAGCCAAGATCAGCGTAGGGAGCTGTTTTTT. It translates to CASSQDQRRELFF. The V call is TRBV4-3, the J call TRBJ2-2; D uncertain. Trimming stripped 0 bases from V and 9 bases from J, with 8 bases between. Germline V gene sequence: CDR1 LGHNA, CDR2 YSLEER. The CDR3 is 13 amino acids.

This clonotype was seen more than once but under ten times. The V and J genes are TRBV4-1 and TRBJ1-2; D not certain. CDR1 MGHRA and CDR2 YSYEKL come from the germline V gene. V gave up 1 base and J gave up 4 bases, with 13 bases separating them. CDR3 length: 15 residues. Here the CDR3 DNA reads TGCGCCAGCAGCCAAGTAATTCGGGAAACCTATGGCTACACCTTC. It translates to CASSQVIRETYGYTF.

The rearrangement joins TRBV4-2 to TRBJ2-1; 11 bases are shared with TRBD2. Trimming cost V 4 bases and J 3 bases; bases outside gene matches: 14. Looked up from germline, CDR1 is LGHNA and CDR2 is YNFKEQ. This CDR3 has 19 amino acids. The CDR3 DNA reads TGTGCCAGCAGCCGCCTGAAGACTAGCGGGATTGGCAACTACAATGAGCAGTTCTTC. Translating gives CASSRLKTSGIGNYNEQFF.

This chain uses TRBV6-5 with TRBJ2-3; D call uncertain. Trimming took off 0 bases at V and 0 bases at J, with 4 bases between the two ends. Germline values: CDR1 MNHEY, CDR2 SVGAGI. The CDR3 contains 14 residues. CDR3 nucleotide sequence: TGTGCCAGCAGTTACTCGCAGAGCACAGATACGCAGTATTTT. Protein: CASSYSQSTDTQYF.

The table lists this clonotype with a count of one. This rearrangement joins TRBV4-2 to TRBJ2-1; D is unresolved. CDR1 is LGHNA and CDR2 is YNFKEQ in the germline V gene. This CDR3 is built from 17 residues. Trimming cost V 1 base and J 0 bases, with 13 bases left between them. Written as DNA, the CDR3 is TGTGCCAGCAGCCAAGCGTTTCTGTCGAGCTCCTACAATGAGCAGTTCTTC. This sequence encodes CASSQAFLSSSYNEQFF.

The rearrangement links TRBV4-3 to TRBJ2-1; D is unclear. CDR3 length equals 16 residues. The germline V gene has CDR1 LGHNA and CDR2 YSLEER. Trimming left V 4 bases short and J 6 bases short, with 19 bases between. This CDR3 reads CASSRKSTVLTNEQFF. As DNA, the CDR3 is TGCGCCAGCAGCCGGAAGAGCACAGTCCTTACCAATGAGCAGTTCTTC.

The chain joins TRBV7-2 to TRBJ2-2; D gene uncertain. Germline-derived CDR1 and CDR2 are SGHTA and FQGNSA. Trimming removed 2 bases from V and 3 bases from J, with 10 bases in between. This CDR3 is 15 amino acids long. The CDR3 spells CASSLQSSDTGELFF. The CDR3 DNA reads TGTGCCAGCAGCTTACAGTCGTCGGACACCGGGGAGCTGTTTTTT. The entire variable domain, with the rest obtained from reference TRBV7-2 and TRBJ2-2, is as follows: GAGVSQSPSNKVTEKGKDVELRCDPISGHTALYWYRQSLGQGLEFLIYFQGNSAPDKSGLPSDRFSAERTGGSVSTLTIQRTQQEDSAVYLCASSLQSSDTGELFFGEGSRLTVL.

In its sample, this clonotype was seen a few times. The V gene is TRBV7-3, the J gene TRBJ2-2, with TRBD1 as a possible D gene (6 bases). The CDR3 is 14 residues long. V lost 4 bases and J 4 bases, leaving 10 bases between the germline ends. Germline V gene data show CDR1 as SGHTA and CDR2 as FQGTGA. This chain's CDR3 is CASSSGTPTGELFF. CDR3 nucleotides: TGTGCCAGCAGCTCCGGGACACCCACCGGGGAGCTGTTTTTT.

This clonotype turned up a few times. The rearrangement joins TRBV5-1 to TRBJ2-2; unclear D gene. Germline loops: CDR1 SGHRS, CDR2 YFSETQ. The CDR3 consists of 15 residues. V gave up 4 bases and J gave up 5 bases, with 15 bases separating them. Here the CDR3 reads CASSPDVLRTGELFF. For the CDR3, the DNA is TGCGCCAGCAGCCCGGACGTGTTGAGGACCGGGGAGCTGTTTTTT.

The rearrangement joins TRBV4-1 to TRBJ1-2; 7 nucleotides line up with TRBD1. The CDR3 sequence is 17 residues long. Germline CDR1 and CDR2: MGHRA and YSYEKL. J lost 0 bases, V lost 2 bases, and 9 bases had no gene match. The CDR3: CASSQFEGAGANYGYTF. The CDR3 DNA sequence: TGCGCCAGCAGCCAATTCGAGGGGGCAGGAGCTAACTATGGCTACACCTTC.

This clonotype occurred a few times. The chain carries TRBV30 and TRBJ1-4, with 12 bases aligning to TRBD1. Germline-derived CDR1 and CDR2 are GTSNPN and SVGIG (reference sequence). CDR3 length equals 16 residues. Trimming removed 2 bases from V and 4 bases from J; junction bases left unmatched: 5. CDR3 DNA sequence: TGTGCCTGGAGTACAGGGACAGGGGGCCTTAATGAAAAACTGTTTTTT. This sequence encodes CAWSTGTGGLNEKLFF.

This chain uses TRBV14 with TRBJ2-1, with 7 bases matching TRBD2. The V gene end was trimmed by 4 bases and the J gene end by 3 bases; junction bases not matched to a gene: 6. In germline, CDR1 is SGHDN, CDR2 FVKESK. This CDR3 contains 15 residues. CDR3 in amino acids: CASSRRDYNYNEQFF. CDR3 sequence (DNA): TGTGCCAGCAGCCGGCGGGACTACAACTACAATGAGCAGTTCTTC.

This clonotype was observed a few times. The chain joins TRBV6-2 or TRBV6-3 to TRBJ2-5, with a weak D call TRBD1 (6 bases). V lost 7 bases to trimming and J lost 4 bases, with 10 bases between them. The CDR3 spans 12 residues. Germline CDR1 and CDR2: MNHEY and SVGEGT. In nucleotides, the CDR3 is TGTGCCAGCACTAACAGGGTAGAGACCCAGTACTTC. Its translation: CASTNRVETQYF.

The chain joins TRBV19 to TRBJ2-1; a possible D gene is TRBD2 (6 bases). The CDR3 has 17 residues. With 7 bases removed from V and 0 bases from J, the gap between germline ends came to 19 bases. The germline CDR1 and CDR2 sequences are LNHDA and SQIVND (reference sequence). Here the CDR3 reads CASTPGRRGSSYNEQFF. The CDR3 DNA sequence: TGTGCCAGTACCCCTGGGAGGCGGGGAAGCTCCTACAATGAGCAGTTCTTC.

There are a few counts of this clonotype. V gene TRBV7-9 combines with J gene TRBJ2-1, with 7 bases fitting TRBD1. CDR3 length equals 15 residues. CDR1 is SEHNR and CDR2 is FQNEAQ in the germline V gene (reference sequence). V lost 7 bases, J lost 6 bases, and 12 bases stayed unmatched. CDR3 in DNA: TGTGCCAGCACCCTTTCCGACAGGGTGGTCAATGAGCAGTTCTTC. This codes for CASTLSDRVVNEQFF.

This clonotype was observed a few times. V and J are TRBV10-3 and TRBJ2-7; TRBD2 matches 11 bases. CDR3 length equals 16 residues. J was trimmed by 2 bases and V by 6 bases; bases with no gene match: 9. Germline V gene sequence: CDR1 ENHRY, CDR2 SYGVKD. CDR3 loop: CAISQAGTSGPYEQYF. Written as DNA, the CDR3 is TGTGCCATCAGCCAAGCCGGGACTAGCGGTCCCTACGAGCAGTACTTC.

This clonotype was found a few times. This chain uses TRBV6-5 with TRBJ1-1; TRBD1 agrees at 8 bases. In germline, CDR1 is MNHEY, CDR2 SVGAGI. CDR3 size: 15 residues. V dropped 0 bases and J dropped 2; count of bases not matched to a gene: 2. The CDR3, as DNA: TGTGCCAGCAGTTACTCGACAGGGGCCAACACTGAAGCTTTCTTT. This codes for CASSYSTGANTEAFF.

The chain is built from TRBV2 and TRBJ2-1; D is undetermined. Germline V gene lookup returns CDR1 SNHLY and CDR2 FYNNEI. The CDR3 has 14 residues. The V gene lost 9 bases and the J gene lost 10 bases, with 22 bases spanning the gap. The CDR3 region has the DNA TGTGCCAGTATTTCCAACTTGGGCTCGGGCGAGCAGTTCTTC. As protein: CASISNLGSGEQFF.

This chain uses TRBV6-2 or TRBV6-3 with TRBJ2-6; 8 bases fit TRBD1. J lost 2 bases, V lost 6 bases, and 9 bases had no gene match. The germline gives CDR1 MNHEY, CDR2 SVGEGT. This CDR3 is built from 17 residues. CDR3 sequence: CASSLDRGRAGANVLTF. CDR3 nucleotides: TGTGCCAGCAGCCTCGACAGGGGAAGGGCTGGGGCCAACGTCCTGACTTTC.